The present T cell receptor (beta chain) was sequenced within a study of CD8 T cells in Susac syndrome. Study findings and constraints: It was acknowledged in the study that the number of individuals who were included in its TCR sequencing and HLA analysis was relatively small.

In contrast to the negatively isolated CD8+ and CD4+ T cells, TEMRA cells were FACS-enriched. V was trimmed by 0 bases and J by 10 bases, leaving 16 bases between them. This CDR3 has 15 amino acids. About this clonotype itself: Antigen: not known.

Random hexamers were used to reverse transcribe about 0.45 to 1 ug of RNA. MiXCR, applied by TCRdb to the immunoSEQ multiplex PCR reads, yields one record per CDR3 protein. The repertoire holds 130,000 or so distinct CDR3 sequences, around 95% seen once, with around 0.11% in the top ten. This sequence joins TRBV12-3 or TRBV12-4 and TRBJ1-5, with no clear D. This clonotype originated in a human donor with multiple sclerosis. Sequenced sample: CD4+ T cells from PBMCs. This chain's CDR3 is CASSLAGPALYPQHF. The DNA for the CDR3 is TGTGCCAGCAGTTTAGCGGGTCCGGCACTCTATCCCCAGCATTTT.